This TCR beta chain is drawn from a study of blood T cell repertoires in COVID-19. The V gene lost 0 bases and the J gene lost 6 bases, with 17 bases spanning the gap. CDR1 is LGHDT, CDR2 YNNKEL, per germline (reference sequence). The CDR3 is 17 amino acids. Generated by immunoSEQ multiplex PCR, the TCRdb table keeps only in-frame clones and is missing some. Among more than 200,000 clones, around nine tenths were seen once, and the ten largest hold about 1.5%. The chain uses TRBV3-1 (or the pseudogene TRBV3-2) and TRBJ2-2; tentative D call: TRBD1 (6 bases). Material: PBMCs or T cells enriched from blood (not recorded which). The sequence derives from a woman in her 50s who had recovered from COVID-19. DNA of the CDR3: TGTGCCAGCAGCCAAGATTGGGAAACAGGGAATGCCGGGGAGCTGTTTTTT. It translates to CASSQDWETGNAGELFF.